These 3 T cell receptor beta chains came from one sample sequenced in a study. TCRdb processed the 5' RACE reads anew with MiXCR; each CDR3 protein has one entry. The sample has tens of thousands of distinct CDR3 sequences; under 20% are singletons. The material sequenced was naive CD4+ T cells sorted from a lymph node. Subset given: naive CD4+ T cells, CD4+CD45RA+CD25-. These TCRs come from a female donor with breast cancer.

This clonotype was detected a few times. The chain is built from TRBV27 and TRBJ2-3, with D maybe TRBD2 (5 bases). Germline V gene lookup returns CDR1 MNHEY and CDR2 SMNVEV (reference sequence). With 6 bases removed from V and 2 bases from J, the gap between germline ends came to 18 bases. The CDR3 is 16 residues long. CDR3 DNA sequence: TGTGCCAGCAGCCCCCGCGGACTCGGTATCACAGATACGCAGTATTTT. It yields the protein CASSPRGLGITDTQYF.

The chain combines TRBV2 with TRBJ1-3, with D possibly TRBD1 on 6 matching bases. Trimming left V 9 bases short and J 0 bases short, with 12 bases between. Germline V CDR1 and CDR2: SNHLY, FYNNEI. The CDR3 runs 14 residues. The CDR3 nucleotides are TGTGCCAGTCTCCGGGACAACTCTGGAAACACCATATATTTT. This codes for CASLRDNSGNTIYF.

The chain is built from TRBV20-1 and TRBJ2-5, with D hard to call. The CDR3 runs 15 residues. Trimming pared 3 bases from V and 3 bases from J, leaving 17 bases between. Germline V gives CDR1 DFQATT, CDR2 SNEGSKA (reference sequence). In nucleotides, the CDR3 is TGCAGTGCTAGCCCCGGGCCTAGGCGTAAAGAGACCCAGTACTTC. It codes for CSASPGPRRKETQYF.